These T cell receptor beta chains were read from a single sample in a study of T cell responses to AZD1222 COVID-19 vaccine. Assay: immunoSEQ multiplex PCR; the TCRdb copy retains only in-frame clones and omits some. Found here are 180,000 or so clones, around 90% of them singletons; the top ten hold approximately 1.8%. This sample comprised peripheral blood, obtained 28 days after the second AZD1222 dose. The receptors here all came from an adult who received the AZD1222 COVID-19 vaccine. The CDR3 runs from the conserved cysteine through the conserved F or W. The D gene is left open where the match is weak.

j_call v_call d_call cdr3_nt cdr3_aa
TRBJ2-3 TRBV6-1 . TGTGCCAGCAGTGAATCTGGGGGTCGTACGCAGTATTTT CASSESGGRTQYF
TRBJ1-3 TRBV6-6 . TGTGCCAGCAGCCAGGGACTCATCCCGGCCGGAAACACCATATATTTT CASSQGLIPAGNTIYF
TRBJ2-2 TRBV7-3 . TGTGCCAGCAGCCCCGGGGTGGGCACCGGGGAGCTGTTTTTT CASSPGVGTGELFF
TRBJ1-1 TRBV10-3 . TGTGCCATCAGTCCCCGGGCGGGAAACACTGAAGCTTTCTTT CAISPRAGNTEAFF
TRBJ1-5 TRBV19 TRBD1 TGTGCCAGTACCAGGACAGGGAAAGGTCAGCCCCAGCATTTT CASTRTGKGQPQHF
TRBJ1-6 TRBV6-6 TRBD1 TGTGCCAGCAGTACAGGGGGTGTAAAGGGTAATTCACCCCTCCACTTT CASSTGGVKGNSPLHF
TRBJ1-5 TRBV7-8 TRBD1 TGTGCCAGCAGCCTTGGGACAGTCAATAGCAATCAGCCCCAGCATTTT CASSLGTVNSNQPQHF
TRBJ1-1 TRBV7-2 . TGTGCCAGCAGCTCAGACAGTAACACTGAAGCTTTCTTT CASSSDSNTEAFF
TRBJ1-3 TRBV4-2 . TGTGCCAGCAGCCAAGACTTAACACCGCACTCTGGAAACACCATATATTTT CASSQDLTPHSGNTIYF
TRBJ1-6 TRBV19 . TGTGCCAGTACAGATTACAGGGCCCTCCACTTT CASTDYRALHF